Shown below are 22 T cell receptor beta chains from a single sample sequenced in a study of regulatory T cells in long-lasting Graves disease. Time point defined: persistent/refractory GD, antithyroid drugs over 5 years with positive TRAb. The authors made the TCR library using RNA they extracted from PBMCs. Sequencing libraries for TCR beta were prepared with iRepertoire HTBI primers and Arm-PCR of CDR3 regions. Each CDR3 protein is one row after TCRdb ran MiXCR on the multiplex PCR reads. Of about 420,000 distinct CDR3 sequences in the sample, about 20% were seen once. The input for sequencing was peripheral blood mononuclear cells (PBMCs), taken when the disease was refractory, from a patient treated with antithyroid drugs. Every receptor here comes from a female donor with Graves disease.

This clonotype was observed many times. The chain is built from TRBV2 and TRBJ1-2; D is undetermined. The germline V and J ends were trimmed by 6 bases and 3 bases, with 11 bases remaining between them. Germline CDR1 is SNHLY and CDR2 is FYNNEI. CDR3 length: 13 amino acids. The chain's CDR3 is CASRATWYYGYTF. The CDR3 DNA sequence: TGTGCCAGCAGAGCTACCTGGTACTATGGCTACACCTTC.

This clonotype was observed a single time. This rearrangement joins TRBV5-1 to TRBJ1-1; 8 positions match TRBD1. V was pared by 0 bases and J by 0 bases, with 10 bases of the junction left unmatched. The CDR3 sequence is 18 residues long. Germline loops: CDR1 SGHRS, CDR2 YFSETQ. This CDR3 is CASSLEPGGDLLNTEAFF. The CDR3 DNA is TGCGCCAGCAGCTTGGAGCCAGGGGGCGACTTACTGAACACTGAAGCTTTCTTT.

In this sample, this clonotype turned up a few times. The chain employs TRBV18 and TRBJ2-2; 7 bases align to TRBD1. This CDR3 spans 15 amino acids. With V trimmed by 6 bases and J by 4 bases, 8 bases remained unmatched. CDR1 and CDR2 from the germline V gene are KGHSH and LQKENI. The CDR3 DNA reads as TGTGCCAGCTCGTCCCCCGCAGGGGGCACCGGGGAGCTGTTTTTT. Its translation: CASSSPAGGTGELFF.

This clonotype was seen a few times. J is TRBJ1-2 and V is TRBV7-2; a weak D match, TRBD1 (5 bases). The CDR3 consists of 13 residues. Germline lookup yields CDR1 SGHTA and CDR2 FQGNSA. V lost 1 base, J lost 8 bases, and 11 bases lay in between. The CDR3 reads CASSLGGQMGYTF. The CDR3 bases are TGTGCCAGCAGCTTAGGGGGCCAAATGGGCTACACCTTC.

In this sample, this clonotype turned up once. This may be a read error, as it is one base from a much larger clone. The chain joins TRBV28 to TRBJ2-1; tentative D call: TRBD2 (6 bases). The CDR3 is made up of 17 amino acids. The V gene lost 3 bases and the J gene lost 4 bases, with 19 bases spanning the gap. Germline CDR1 reads MDHEN; CDR2 reads SYDVKM. The CDR3, as DNA: TGTGCCAGCAGTTTTGGCGCCGGGACTGGCGGTTACAATGAGCAGTTCTTC. It is translated as CASSFGAGTGGYNEQFF.

At least ten counts were recorded for this clonotype. For the CDR3, the DNA is TGCAGCGCAGGACAGGGGGGAACTGAAGCTTTCTTT. Protein: CSAGQGGTEAFF. The rearrangement links TRBV29-1 to TRBJ1-1, with 10 bases fitting TRBD1. Trimming took 7 bases from V and 5 from J; bases not matched to a gene: 4. This CDR3 is 12 amino acids long. CDR1 and CDR2 (germline): SQVTM, ANQGSEA.

V usage is TRBV20-1 and J usage is TRBJ2-7, with 9 bases aligning to TRBD1. CDR1 DFQATT and CDR2 SNEGSKA come from the germline V gene (reference sequence). CDR3 length: 14 residues. Germline trimming cut 5 bases from V and 5 bases from J; bases unmatched to any gene: 10. CDR3: CSAPPGTGPDEQYF. CDR3 nucleotides: TGCAGTGCTCCCCCCGGGACAGGGCCCGACGAGCAGTACTTC.

In its sample, this clonotype was seen many times. The rearrangement joins TRBV6-1 to TRBJ1-6; 9 nucleotides match TRBD1. The CDR3 consists of 17 residues. V was pared by 6 bases and J by 2 bases, with 8 bases of the junction left unmatched. Germline CDR1 MNHNS, CDR2 SASEGT. The CDR3 is CASRKDRGITYNSPLHF. The CDR3 DNA reads TGTGCCAGCAGGAAGGACAGGGGTATAACCTATAATTCACCCCTCCACTTT.

The table lists this clonotype with a few counts. Here the CDR3 reads CASSPPDSANQPQHF. CDR3 bases: TGTGCCAGCAGTCCCCCGGACAGTGCCAATCAGCCCCAGCATTTT. J is TRBJ1-5 and V is TRBV28, with D perhaps TRBD1 (6 bases). The CDR3 is made up of 15 amino acids. V was clipped by 5 bases and J by 3 bases, with 14 bases between them. Germline V gene lookup returns CDR1 MDHEN and CDR2 SYDVKM.

On this clonotype itself: No conserved phenylalanine or tryptophan ends this CDR3, so it is likely a read error. The chain combines TRBV6-5 with TRBJ2-7, with 11 nucleotides matching TRBD2. CDR1 and CDR2 from the germline V gene are MNHEY and SVGAGI. This CDR3 region has 17 residues. The V gene end was trimmed by 4 bases and the J gene end by 3 bases; junction bases not matched to a gene: 11. The chain's CDR3 is CASSWSPTSGGLYEQYL. DNA of the CDR3: TGTGCCAGCAGTTGGTCACCAACTAGCGGGGGCCTCTACGAGCAGTACCTC.

The DNA of the CDR3 is TGTGCCATCAGTGACAGGGGATTGGACTATGGCTACACCTTC. Its protein product is CAISDRGLDYGYTF. The rearrangement links TRBV10-3 to TRBJ1-2; a possible D gene is TRBD1 (6 bases). CDR1 and CDR2 from the germline V gene are ENHRY and SYGVKD. V lost 3 bases, J lost 3 bases, and 11 bases lay in between. The CDR3 covers 14 residues.

This clonotype was seen only a few times. The V and J genes are TRBV4-1 and TRBJ2-7, with 8 bases fitting TRBD2. CDR3 length equals 16 residues. Looked up from germline, CDR1 is MGHRA and CDR2 is YSYEKL. V lost 0 bases and J lost 0; bases outside the gene matches: 4. DNA of the CDR3: TGCGCCAGCAGCCAAGATCAGGGGACTAGCTCCTACGAGCAGTACTTC. This gives the protein CASSQDQGTSSYEQYF.

The chain recombines TRBV29-1 with TRBJ2-2; possibly TRBD1 or TRBD2 for D (5 bases each). Germline V gene sequence: CDR1 SQVTM, CDR2 ANQGSEA. Trimming pared 8 bases from V and 4 bases from J, leaving 14 bases between. The CDR3 consists of 13 residues. The CDR3 reads CSMRGTATGELFF. DNA of the CDR3: TGCAGCATGCGAGGGACGGCCACCGGGGAGCTGTTTTTT.

V gene TRBV4-1 combines with J gene TRBJ1-5; maybe TRBD1 (5 bases). This CDR3 region has 15 residues. Trimming shortened V by 1 base and J by 6 bases, and 13 bases separated the two germline ends. CDR1 is MGHRA, CDR2 YSYEKL, per germline. CDR3 bases: TGCGCCAGCAGCCAAGTCCTCCGGCAGGGTCAGCCCCAGCATTTT. The encoded protein is CASSQVLRQGQPQHF.

This clonotype showed up just a few times. The rearrangement joins TRBV7-9 to TRBJ1-1, with D possibly matching TRBD1 (5 bases). The germline V gene has CDR1 SEHNR and CDR2 FQNEAQ (reference sequence). The CDR3 is 16 residues long. Trimming left V 5 bases short and J 2 bases short, with 18 bases between. In nucleotides, the CDR3 is TGTGCCAGCAGCCTCCGGACAAGGCGGCGTAACACTGAAGCTTTCTTT. This translates into CASSLRTRRRNTEAFF.

There are a few counts of this clonotype. The chain links TRBV4-3 to TRBJ2-5, with a possible D match to TRBD2 (5 bases). The germline V and J ends were trimmed by 1 base and 6 bases, with 15 bases remaining between them. The CDR3 has 15 residues. Germline values: CDR1 LGHNA, CDR2 YSLEER. DNA of the CDR3: TGCGCCAGCAGCCAAGTATTCGGGAACCTGCAGACCCAGTACTTC. Protein sequence: CASSQVFGNLQTQYF.

This clonotype has only a few counts. The CDR3: CASSSQGLAGGWGETQYF. CDR3 in DNA: TGTGCCAGCAGTTCCCAAGGACTAGCGGGAGGATGGGGAGAGACCCAGTACTTC. The chain recombines TRBV27 with TRBJ2-5; TRBD2 agrees at 14 bases. The V segment lost 4 bases and the J segment 4 bases; nucleotides outside the gene matches: 11. Germline CDR1 and CDR2: MNHEY and SMNVEV (reference sequence). The CDR3 has 18 amino acids.

Many counts were recorded for this clonotype. The CDR3 bases are TGTGCCAGCAGTTGGGTCCGGGGGGACACTGAAGCTTTCTTT. It yields the protein CASSWVRGDTEAFF. V gene TRBV2 combines with J gene TRBJ1-1, with a possible D match to TRBD1 (5 bases). This CDR3 has 14 amino acids. V lost 5 bases, J lost 3 bases, and 13 bases lay in between. Per the germline V gene, CDR1 is SNHLY and CDR2 is FYNNEI.

This clonotype appeared many times. The CDR3 loop is CSAAPGLETQYF. In DNA form, the CDR3 reads TGCAGCGCAGCACCAGGGTTGGAGACCCAGTACTTC. The genes are TRBV29-1 and TRBJ2-5; perhaps TRBD1 as D (5 bases). With 7 bases removed from V and 5 bases from J, the gap between germline ends came to 14 bases. The CDR3 spans 12 residues. Germline V gene lookup returns CDR1 SQVTM and CDR2 ANQGSEA.

Concerning this clonotype itself: Given a much more abundant clone one base away, this may be a read error. This rearrangement joins TRBV7-2 to TRBJ2-2; possibly TRBD2 for D (5 bases). Germline V gives CDR1 SGHTA, CDR2 FQGNSA. This CDR3 region has 15 residues. This CDR3 is CASRLNGQNTGEPFF. The CDR3 nucleotides read TGTGCCAGCAGACTAAATGGCCAGAACACCGGGGAGCCGTTTTTT.

A remark on this clonotype: A read error may account for a junction end that differs from germline. This chain uses TRBV29-1 with TRBJ1-2; 7 nucleotides agree with TRBD1. Germline V gene data show CDR1 as SQVTM and CDR2 as ANQGSEA. CDR3 length: 13 residues. CDR3 DNA: TGCAGCGTTAAAGACAGGGTTGACTATGGCTACACCTTC. The encoded protein is CSVKDRVDYGYTF.

The CDR3: CASSQIQGGNEKLFF. Here the CDR3 DNA reads TGCGCCAGCAGCCAAATACAGGGGGGTAATGAAAAACTGTTTTTT. The chain carries TRBV4-1 and TRBJ1-4; the match to TRBD1 covers 8 bases. Trimming at V came to 2 bases and at J to 4 bases, leaving 3 bases not matched to a gene. The CDR3 totals 15 residues. From germline, CDR1 is MGHRA and CDR2 YSYEKL.